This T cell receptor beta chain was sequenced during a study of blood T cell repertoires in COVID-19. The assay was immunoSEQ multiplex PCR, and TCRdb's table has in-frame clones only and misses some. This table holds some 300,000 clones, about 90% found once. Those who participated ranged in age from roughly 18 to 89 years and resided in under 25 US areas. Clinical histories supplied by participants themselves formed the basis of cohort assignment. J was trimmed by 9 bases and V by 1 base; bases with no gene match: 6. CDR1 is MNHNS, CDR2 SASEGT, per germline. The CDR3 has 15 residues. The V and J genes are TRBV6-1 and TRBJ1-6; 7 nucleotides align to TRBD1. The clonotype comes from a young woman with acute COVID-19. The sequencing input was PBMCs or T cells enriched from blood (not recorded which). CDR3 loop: CASSEVGTEFSPLHF. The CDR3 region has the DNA TGTGCCAGCAGTGAAGTTGGGACAGAATTTTCACCCCTCCACTTT.